This is a list of T cell receptor beta chains from one sample in a study of tumor and adjacent non-tumor tissue in lung cancer. Via MiXCR, TCRdb re-called the multiplex PCR reads, giving one row per CDR3 protein. The sample shows some 100,000 distinct CDR3 sequences, over 55% of them seen only once. Sequencing input: distant non-tumor lung tissue. These receptors were collected from a man in his sixties with non-small cell lung cancer. Both conserved end residues are part of each CDR3. A D gene is named only where the DNA matches it firmly. Only some rows state a clone size, as once, few, many or a class for expanded clones.

>TRBD1|TRBV12-5|few|TRBJ1-1
CASVAGQGLTEAFF
TGTGCTAGTGTAGCCGGACAGGGTCTCACTGAAGCTTTCTTT
>-|TRBV6-1|-|TRBJ1-5
CASSEMFDQPQHF
TGTGCCAGCAGCGAGATGTTCGATCAGCCTCAGCATTTT
>-|TRBV30|-|TRBJ1-5
CAWSRTDNQPQHF
TGTGCCTGGAGTCGGACGGACAATCAGCCCCAGCATTTT
>TRBD1|TRBV28|-|TRBJ1-5
CASSPRDRGKRRINQPQHF
TGTGCCAGCAGCCCCCGGGACAGGGGCAAAAGGCGTATCAATCAGCCCCAGCATTTT
>-|TRBV6-2/TRBV6-3|many|TRBJ2-7
CASQRMGEQYF
TGTGCCAGCCAGCGCATGGGCGAGCAGTACTTC
>-|TRBV7-8|-|TRBJ2-1
CASSLGGYNQQFF
TGTGCCAGCAGCCTCGGGGGATACAATCAGCAGTTCTTC
>TRBD1|TRBV29-1|many|TRBJ2-6
CSVGTGIGANVLTF
TGCAGCGTCGGGACAGGGATAGGGGCCAACGTCCTGACTTTC
>-|TRBV20-1|-|TRBJ2-5
CSATQDNQETQYF
TGCAGTGCTACCCAGGACAACCAAGAGACCCAGTACTTC
>-|TRBV10-3|many|TRBJ2-1
CAILDRIYNEQFF
TGTGCCATCCTTGACAGAATCTACAATGAGCAGTTCTTC
>-|TRBV5-1|-|TRBJ2-5
CANSLWGRETQYF
TGCGCCAACAGCTTGTGGGGTCGAGAGACCCAGTACTTC
>TRBD1|TRBV6-5|-|TRBJ1-1
CASSRTGVSSGTEAFF
TGTGCCAGCAGTAGGACAGGGGTTTCTTCAGGCACTGAAGCTTTCTTT
>-|TRBV20-1|few|TRBJ2-7
CSARPPGRELIEQYF
TGCAGTGCTAGACCTCCGGGACGAGAGCTTATCGAGCAGTACTTC
>-|TRBV4-3|-|TRBJ1-2
CASSQPGASYGYTF
TGCGCCAGCAGCCAACCAGGGGCTAGTTATGGCTATACCTTC